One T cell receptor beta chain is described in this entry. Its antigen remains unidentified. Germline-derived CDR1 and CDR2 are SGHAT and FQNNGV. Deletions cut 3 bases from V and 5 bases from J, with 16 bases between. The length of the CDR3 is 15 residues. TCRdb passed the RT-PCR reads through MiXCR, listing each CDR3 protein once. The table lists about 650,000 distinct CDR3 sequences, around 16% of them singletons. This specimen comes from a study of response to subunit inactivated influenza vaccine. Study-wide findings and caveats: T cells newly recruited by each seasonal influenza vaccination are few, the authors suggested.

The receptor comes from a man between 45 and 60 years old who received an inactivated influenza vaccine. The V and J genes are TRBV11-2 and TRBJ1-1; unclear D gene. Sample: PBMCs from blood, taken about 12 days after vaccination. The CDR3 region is CASSFDGEWRTEAFF. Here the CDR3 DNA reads TGTGCCAGCAGCTTTGATGGGGAATGGAGGACTGAAGCTTTCTTT.